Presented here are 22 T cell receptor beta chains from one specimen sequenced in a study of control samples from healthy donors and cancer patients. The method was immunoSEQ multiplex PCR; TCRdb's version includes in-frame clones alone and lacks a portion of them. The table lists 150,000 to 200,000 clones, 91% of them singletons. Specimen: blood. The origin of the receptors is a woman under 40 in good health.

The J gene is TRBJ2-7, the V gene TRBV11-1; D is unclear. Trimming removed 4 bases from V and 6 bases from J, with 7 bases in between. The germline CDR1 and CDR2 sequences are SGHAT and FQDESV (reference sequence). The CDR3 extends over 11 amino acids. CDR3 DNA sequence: TGTGCCAGCAGCTCAGAGGTCGAGCAGTACTTC. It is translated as CASSSEVEQYF.

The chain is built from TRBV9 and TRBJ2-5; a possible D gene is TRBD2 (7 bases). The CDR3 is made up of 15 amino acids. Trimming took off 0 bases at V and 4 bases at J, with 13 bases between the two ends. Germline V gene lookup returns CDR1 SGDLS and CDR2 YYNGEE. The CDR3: CASSVAGEGGETQYF. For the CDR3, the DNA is TGTGCCAGCAGCGTAGCTGGGGAGGGGGGAGAGACCCAGTACTTC.

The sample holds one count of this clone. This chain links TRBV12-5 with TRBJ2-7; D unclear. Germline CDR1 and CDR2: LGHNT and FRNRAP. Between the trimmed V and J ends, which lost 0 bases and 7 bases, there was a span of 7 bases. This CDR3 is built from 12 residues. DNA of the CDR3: TGTGCTAGTGGTTTGGTAGTCTGGGAGCAGTACTTC. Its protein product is CASGLVVWEQYF.

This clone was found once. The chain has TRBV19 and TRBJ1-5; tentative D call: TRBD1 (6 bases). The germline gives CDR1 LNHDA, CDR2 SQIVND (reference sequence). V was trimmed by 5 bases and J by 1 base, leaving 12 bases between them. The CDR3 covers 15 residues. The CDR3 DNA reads TGTGCCAGTAGTCGTCTGACAGGCAGCAATCAGCCCCAGCATTTT. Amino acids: CASSRLTGSNQPQHF.

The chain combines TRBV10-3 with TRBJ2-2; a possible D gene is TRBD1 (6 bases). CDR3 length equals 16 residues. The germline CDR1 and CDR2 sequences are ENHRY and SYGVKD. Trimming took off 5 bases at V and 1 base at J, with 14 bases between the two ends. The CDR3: CAISKADRRNTGELFF. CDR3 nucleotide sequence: TGTGCCATCAGTAAAGCCGACAGGAGGAACACCGGGGAGCTGTTTTTT.

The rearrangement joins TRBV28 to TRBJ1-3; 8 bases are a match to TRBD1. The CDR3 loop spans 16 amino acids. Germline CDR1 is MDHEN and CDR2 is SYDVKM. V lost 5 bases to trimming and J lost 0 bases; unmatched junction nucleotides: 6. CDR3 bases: TGTGCCAGCAGTACCTCCGACAGGGGCTCTGGAAACACCATATATTTT. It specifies CASSTSDRGSGNTIYF.

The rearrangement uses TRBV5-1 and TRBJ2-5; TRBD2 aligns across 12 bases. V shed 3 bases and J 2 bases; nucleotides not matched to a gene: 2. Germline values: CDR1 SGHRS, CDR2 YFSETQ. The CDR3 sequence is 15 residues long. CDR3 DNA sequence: TGCGCCAGCAGCTCGCTAGCGGGGGGGCAAGAGACCCAGTACTTC. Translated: CASSSLAGGQETQYF.

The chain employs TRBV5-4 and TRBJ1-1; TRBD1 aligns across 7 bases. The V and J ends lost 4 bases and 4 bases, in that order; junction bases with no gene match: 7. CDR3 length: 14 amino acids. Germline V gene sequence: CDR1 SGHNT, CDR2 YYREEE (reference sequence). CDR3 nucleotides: TGTGCCAGCAGCCCGGGACAGCGAACCACTGAAGCTTTCTTT. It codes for CASSPGQRTTEAFF.

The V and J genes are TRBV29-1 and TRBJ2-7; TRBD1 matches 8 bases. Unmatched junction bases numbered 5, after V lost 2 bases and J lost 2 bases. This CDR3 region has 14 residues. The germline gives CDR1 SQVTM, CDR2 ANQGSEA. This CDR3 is CSVEKAGQAYEQYF. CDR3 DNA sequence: TGCAGCGTTGAAAAGGCGGGACAGGCCTACGAGCAGTACTTC.

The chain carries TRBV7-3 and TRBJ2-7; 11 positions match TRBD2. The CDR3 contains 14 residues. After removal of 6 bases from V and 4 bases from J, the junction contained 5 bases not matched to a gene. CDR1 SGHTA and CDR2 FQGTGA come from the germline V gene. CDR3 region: CASSPGTSGYEQYF. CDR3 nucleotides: TGTGCCAGCAGTCCCGGGACTAGCGGATACGAGCAGTACTTC.

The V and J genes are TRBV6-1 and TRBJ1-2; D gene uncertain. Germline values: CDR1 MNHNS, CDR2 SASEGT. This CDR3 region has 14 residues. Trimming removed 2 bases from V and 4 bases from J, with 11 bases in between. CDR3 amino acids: CASSERVVGYGYTF. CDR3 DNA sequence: TGTGCCAGCAGTGAACGGGTGGTTGGCTATGGCTACACCTTC.

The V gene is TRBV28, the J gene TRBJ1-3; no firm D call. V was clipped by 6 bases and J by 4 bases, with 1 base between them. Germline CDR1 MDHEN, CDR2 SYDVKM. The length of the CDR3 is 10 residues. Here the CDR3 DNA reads TGTGCCAGCAGAGGAAACACCATATATTTT. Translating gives CASRGNTIYF.

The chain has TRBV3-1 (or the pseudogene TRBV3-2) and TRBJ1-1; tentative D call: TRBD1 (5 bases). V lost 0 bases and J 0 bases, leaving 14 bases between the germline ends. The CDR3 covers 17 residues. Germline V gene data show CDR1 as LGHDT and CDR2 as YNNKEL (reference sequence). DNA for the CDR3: TGTGCCAGCAGCCAAGAAGGGCGGGGCGCAGTGAACACTGAAGCTTTCTTT. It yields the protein CASSQEGRGAVNTEAFF.

In DNA form, the CDR3 reads TGCGCCAGCCGGCCTAGCGGGAGTGCAGATACGCAGTATTTT. Translated: CASRPSGSADTQYF. The V call is TRBV5-1, the J call TRBJ2-3; 10 bases align to TRBD2. The ends lost 7 bases at V and 4 bases at J; junction bases unmatched: 6. CDR3 size: 14 residues. Germline CDR1 and CDR2: SGHRS and YFSETQ.

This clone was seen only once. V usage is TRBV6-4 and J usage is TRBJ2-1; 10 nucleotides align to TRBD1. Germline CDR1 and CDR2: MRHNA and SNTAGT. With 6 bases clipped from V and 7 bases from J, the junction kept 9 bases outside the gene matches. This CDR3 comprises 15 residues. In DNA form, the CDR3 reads TGTGCCAGCAGCGAGGGACAGGGGCATCTGAATGAGCAGTTCTTC. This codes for CASSEGQGHLNEQFF.

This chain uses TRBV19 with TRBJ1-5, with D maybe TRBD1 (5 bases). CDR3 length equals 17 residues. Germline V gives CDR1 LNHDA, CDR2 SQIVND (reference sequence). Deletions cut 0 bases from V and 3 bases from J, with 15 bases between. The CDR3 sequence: CASSIDLFPRANQPQHF. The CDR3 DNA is TGTGCCAGTAGTATAGATCTATTCCCCAGGGCCAATCAGCCCCAGCATTTT.

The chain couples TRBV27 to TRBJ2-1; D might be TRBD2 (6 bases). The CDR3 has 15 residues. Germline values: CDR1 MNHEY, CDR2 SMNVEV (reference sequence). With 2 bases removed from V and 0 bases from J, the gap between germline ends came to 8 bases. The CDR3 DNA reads TGTGCCAGCAGTTTAGGGAGGTCCTCCTACAATGAGCAGTTCTTC. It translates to CASSLGRSSYNEQFF.

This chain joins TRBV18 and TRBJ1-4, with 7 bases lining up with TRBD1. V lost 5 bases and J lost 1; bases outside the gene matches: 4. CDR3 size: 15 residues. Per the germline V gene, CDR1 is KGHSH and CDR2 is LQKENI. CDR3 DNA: TGTGCCAGCTCAAGCCGACAGGGAACTAATGAAAAACTGTTTTTT. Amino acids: CASSSRQGTNEKLFF.

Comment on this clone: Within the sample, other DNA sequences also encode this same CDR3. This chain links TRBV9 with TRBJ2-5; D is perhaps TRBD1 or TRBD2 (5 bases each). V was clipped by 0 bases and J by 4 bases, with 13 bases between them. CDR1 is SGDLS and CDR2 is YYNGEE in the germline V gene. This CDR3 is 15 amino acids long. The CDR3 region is CASSVAGQGVETQYF. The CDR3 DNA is TGTGCCAGCAGCGTAGCTGGGCAGGGAGTAGAGACCCAGTACTTC.

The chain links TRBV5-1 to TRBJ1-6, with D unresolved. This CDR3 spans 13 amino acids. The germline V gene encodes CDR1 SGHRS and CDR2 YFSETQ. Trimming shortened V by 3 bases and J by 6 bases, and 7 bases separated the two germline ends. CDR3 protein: CASSYGPNSPLHF. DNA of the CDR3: TGCGCCAGCAGCTACGGGCCTAATTCACCCCTCCACTTT.

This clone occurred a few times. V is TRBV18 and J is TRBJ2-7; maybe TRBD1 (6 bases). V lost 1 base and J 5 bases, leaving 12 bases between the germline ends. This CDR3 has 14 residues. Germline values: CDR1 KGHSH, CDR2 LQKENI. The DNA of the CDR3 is TGTGCCAGCTCACCACGGATCAGGGGCGACGAGCAGTACTTC. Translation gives CASSPRIRGDEQYF. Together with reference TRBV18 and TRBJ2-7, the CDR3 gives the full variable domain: NAGVMQNPRHLVRRRGQEARLRCSPMKGHSHVYWYRQLPEEGLKFMVYLQKENIIDESGMPKERFSAEFPKEGPSILRIQQVVRGDSAAYFCASSPRIRGDEQYFGPGTRLTVT.

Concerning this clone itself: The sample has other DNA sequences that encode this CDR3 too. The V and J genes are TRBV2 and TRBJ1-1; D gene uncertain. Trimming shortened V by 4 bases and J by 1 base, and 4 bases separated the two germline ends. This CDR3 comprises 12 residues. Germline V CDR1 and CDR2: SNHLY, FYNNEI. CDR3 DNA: TGTGCCAGCAGTGTTCGGAACACTGAAGCTTTCTTT. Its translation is CASSVRNTEAFF.